This entry lists 27 T cell receptor beta chains sequenced from one sample in a study of PD-1 blockade in classical Hodgkin lymphoma. Here immunoSEQ multiplex PCR was the method, and the copy in TCRdb shows in-frame clones only, minus some. The table records approximately 4,200 clones, over 70% of them present only once. Every one of the patients relapsed after autologous stem cell transplantation (brentuximab vedotin exposure was variable). Applied to thawed PBMCs, magnetic negative selection was the method used to isolate CD8+ T cells. The starting material was CD8+ T cells from blood, obtained at baseline. These TCRs come from a human donor with classical Hodgkin lymphoma.

The sample holds one count of this clone. The rearrangement links TRBV19 to TRBJ2-7, with a tentative D call TRBD2 (6 bases). CDR1 is LNHDA and CDR2 is SQIVND in the germline V gene (reference sequence). CDR3 length: 13 residues. The V gene lost 5 bases and the J gene lost 4 bases, with 12 bases spanning the gap. As DNA, the CDR3 is TGTGCCAGTAGTGCTGAGGCGGGGTACGAGCAGTACTTC. Its translation is CASSAEAGYEQYF.

The sample holds a few counts of this clone. CDR3 amino acids: CASSLLEQFF. The CDR3 nucleotides read TGTGCCAGCAGCTTACTAGAGCAGTTCTTC. The chain carries TRBV7-9 and TRBJ2-1; no firm D call. From germline, CDR1 is SEHNR and CDR2 FQNEAQ (reference sequence). This CDR3 spans 10 amino acids. Trimming removed 2 bases at V and 10 bases at J, with 3 bases between.

The chain uses TRBV19 and TRBJ2-2; TRBD2 agrees at 13 bases. V lost 6 bases to trimming and J lost 6 bases; unmatched junction nucleotides: 13. Germline values: CDR1 LNHDA, CDR2 SQIVND (reference sequence). This CDR3 is 18 amino acids long. CDR3 DNA sequence: TGTGCCAGTAGCCAATTCGGACTAGCGGGAGAGGGGGCCGGGGAGCTGTTTTTT. Protein product: CASSQFGLAGEGAGELFF.

The chain combines TRBV5-5 with TRBJ2-7; 10 bases map to TRBD1. Germline CDR1 SGHKS, CDR2 YYEKEE (reference sequence). This CDR3 is 16 amino acids long. J was trimmed by 3 bases and V by 0 bases; bases with no gene match: 6. For the CDR3, the DNA is TGTGCCAGCAGCTTGGCTCCCCGGGACAGGGGCTACGAGCAGTACTTC. Amino acid sequence: CASSLAPRDRGYEQYF.

The J gene is TRBJ1-1, the V gene TRBV9; maybe TRBD1 (5 bases). V shed 0 bases and J shed 8 bases, with 8 bases lying between them. Germline CDR1 is SGDLS and CDR2 is YYNGEE. CDR3 length: 12 residues. CDR3 nucleotides: TGTGCCAGCAGCGTAGGGGGACTCGAAGCTTTCTTT. Translation gives CASSVGGLEAFF.

The V call is TRBV9, the J call TRBJ1-6; maybe TRBD1 (6 bases). V lost 4 bases, J lost 7 bases, and 15 bases lay in between. The CDR3 is 15 residues long. Germline CDR1 SGDLS, CDR2 YYNGEE. CDR3 bases: TGTGCCAGCAGCAGGAGGGGGGGCCCGAATTCACCCCTCCACTTT. Translating it yields CASSRRGGPNSPLHF.

This chain links TRBV7-3 with TRBJ2-1, with 7 bases identical to TRBD2. Germline lookup yields CDR1 SGHTA and CDR2 FQGTGA. V trimming: 5 bases; J trimming: 11 bases; junction bases outside the gene matches: 9. The CDR3 runs 13 residues. CDR3 loop: CASSTLASDKQFF. DNA for the CDR3: TGTGCCAGCAGCACACTAGCGAGCGATAAGCAGTTCTTC.

CDR3 bases: TGTGCCAGCAGTTTCTCTGGGAGTGAGCAGTACTTC. This encodes CASSFSGSEQYF. The V call is TRBV27, the J call TRBJ2-5; tentatively, D is TRBD2 (5 bases). Germline V lookup: CDR1 MNHEY, CDR2 SMNVEV (reference sequence). V lost 3 bases and J lost 11, with 13 bases in between. The CDR3 extends over 12 amino acids.

V usage is TRBV9 and J usage is TRBJ1-2; 10 positions match TRBD1. Germline V lookup: CDR1 SGDLS, CDR2 YYNGEE. The CDR3 length is 15 residues. With 3 bases clipped from V and 8 bases from J, the junction kept 10 bases outside the gene matches. The CDR3, as DNA: TGTGCCAGCAGCGCATACATTGGACAGGGGGACGGCTACACCTTC. This encodes CASSAYIGQGDGYTF.

In DNA, the CDR3 is TGTGCCATCTCGGGGGGCATCAATGAGCAGTTCTTC. This translates into CAISGGINEQFF. V is TRBV7-9 and J is TRBJ2-1; TRBD2 is a possible D gene (7 bases). Germline V gives CDR1 SEHNR, CDR2 FQNEAQ (reference sequence). The CDR3 loop spans 12 amino acids. V was trimmed by 10 bases and J by 6 bases, leaving 13 bases between them.

V is TRBV2 and J is TRBJ2-1; no clear D. The germline gives CDR1 SNHLY, CDR2 FYNNEI. The CDR3 is made up of 12 amino acids. V shed 8 bases and J shed 3 bases, with 8 bases lying between them. The CDR3 DNA reads TGTGCCAGCCTAGGGATCTACAATGAGCAGTTCTTC. It yields the protein CASLGIYNEQFF.

The chain couples TRBV5-8 to TRBJ2-5; 7 nucleotides agree with TRBD2. The CDR3 totals 14 residues. The J segment lost 2 bases and the V segment lost 2 bases, leaving 3 bases of the junction unmatched. Germline assignment: CDR1 SGHTS and CDR2 YDEGEE. The CDR3 protein is CASSFSGRQETQYF. CDR3 sequence (DNA): TGTGCCAGCAGCTTTAGCGGGCGACAAGAGACCCAGTACTTC.

This clone was observed a few times. The chain recombines TRBV7-9 with TRBJ1-1; 9 bases fit TRBD1. The V gene's germline CDR1 is SEHNR and CDR2 FQNEAQ (reference sequence). The trim removed 5 bases at V and 7 bases at J, leaving 8 bases unmatched. The CDR3 consists of 14 residues. DNA for the CDR3: TGTGCCAGCAGCGCAACAGGGGGCCGGGATGAAGCTTTCTTT. This translates into CASSATGGRDEAFF.

The chain recombines TRBV5-8 with TRBJ1-2; possible D gene TRBD1, 5 bases. Trimming removed 2 bases from V and 3 bases from J, with 8 bases in between. There are 13 residues in the CDR3. The germline V gene has CDR1 SGHTS and CDR2 YDEGEE. This CDR3 is CASSLGDYYGYTF. CDR3 in DNA: TGTGCCAGCAGCTTAGGGGATTACTATGGCTACACCTTC.

The chain recombines TRBV5-8 with TRBJ1-1; TRBD1 is a possible D gene (6 bases). The length of the CDR3 is 15 residues. Trimming cost V 0 bases and J 1 base, with 10 bases left between them. Germline-derived CDR1 and CDR2 are SGHTS and YDEGEE. CDR3 residues: CASSLVGRGNTEAFF. In DNA, the CDR3 is TGTGCCAGCAGCTTGGTGGGCAGGGGGAACACTGAAGCTTTCTTT.

This chain uses TRBV4-3 with TRBJ2-7; 7 bases align to TRBD1. Trimming removed 1 base from V and 1 base from J; junction bases left unmatched: 4. This CDR3 has 15 amino acids. The V gene's germline CDR1 is LGHNA and CDR2 YSLEER. CDR3 bases: TGCGCCAGCAGCCAAGGTCGGACAGGATCCTACGAGCAGTACTTC. Translation: CASSQGRTGSYEQYF.

The chain couples TRBV11-3 to TRBJ2-7, with a weak D call TRBD1 (6 bases). The V end was cut by 5 bases, the J end by 2 bases, with 16 bases between. The CDR3 runs to 15 residues. The germline V gene encodes CDR1 SGHNT and CDR2 YENEEA. The CDR3 loop reads CASSPSPGHPYEQYF. The CDR3 DNA sequence: TGTGCCAGCAGCCCAAGCCCGGGACACCCCTACGAGCAGTACTTC.

The rearrangement joins TRBV9 to TRBJ2-7, with TRBD2 matching 8 bases. The V and J ends lost 2 bases and 1 base, in that order; junction bases with no gene match: 2. Germline loops: CDR1 SGDLS, CDR2 YYNGEE. The CDR3 sequence is 14 residues long. The CDR3 reads CASSVTGGSYEQYF. CDR3 DNA sequence: TGTGCCAGCAGCGTGACGGGAGGGTCCTACGAGCAGTACTTC.

V is TRBV9 and J is TRBJ2-6; the D gene is possibly TRBD1 (6 bases). CDR1 SGDLS and CDR2 YYNGEE come from the germline V gene. Deletions cut 0 bases from V and 13 bases from J, with 11 bases between. The CDR3 sequence is 13 residues long. CDR3 bases: TGTGCCAGCAGCGTAGTGACAGGTGGAGTCCTGACTTTC. Translating it yields CASSVVTGGVLTF.

This sequence joins TRBV9 and TRBJ1-1, with 7 bases matching TRBD1. This CDR3 region has 17 residues. The V gene's germline CDR1 is SGDLS and CDR2 YYNGEE. V dropped 4 bases and J dropped 1; count of bases not matched to a gene: 13. CDR3 bases: TGTGCCAGCAGCCCAACCGCAGGGGGGGCTGGGAACACTGAAGCTTTCTTT. This codes for CASSPTAGGAGNTEAFF.

This clone appeared once. The chain recombines TRBV10-3 with TRBJ1-1; perhaps TRBD1 as D (5 bases). CDR1 ENHRY and CDR2 SYGVKD come from the germline V gene. Deletions cut 6 bases from V and 1 base from J, with 15 bases between. CDR3 length: 15 residues. The CDR3 DNA reads TGTGCCATCAGACCCGCGGGGCACTCGAACACTGAAGCTTTCTTT. Protein: CAIRPAGHSNTEAFF.

This chain joins TRBV7-2 and TRBJ2-5; D is uncertain. The CDR3 is 13 residues long. V was shortened by 0 bases and J by 5 bases, with 7 bases between the two germline ends. Germline lookup yields CDR1 SGHTA and CDR2 FQGNSA. Here the CDR3 reads CASSLAYLETQYF. DNA of the CDR3: TGTGCCAGCAGCTTAGCGTACCTGGAGACCCAGTACTTC.

This clone was detected only a few times. The chain employs TRBV6-5 and TRBJ1-1, with unresolved D. V lost 5 bases to trimming and J lost 1 base, with 8 bases between them. CDR1 MNHEY and CDR2 SVGAGI come from the germline V gene. This CDR3 region has 13 residues. The CDR3 here is CASSPSGNTEAFF. As DNA, the CDR3 is TGTGCCAGCAGTCCGAGTGGGAACACTGAAGCTTTCTTT.

The chain couples TRBV6-6 to TRBJ1-2; 7 bases map to TRBD1. Germline loops: CDR1 MNHNY, CDR2 SVGAGI (reference sequence). V lost 2 bases to trimming and J lost 4 bases; unmatched junction nucleotides: 1. CDR3 size: 13 residues. The CDR3 bases are TGTGCCAGCAGTTACGAGGGGGCCTATGGCTACACCTTC. It yields the protein CASSYEGAYGYTF.

This clone was detected once. This chain links TRBV7-9 with TRBJ2-1; no definite D call. The CDR3 totals 12 residues. V shed 3 bases and J shed 3 bases, with 3 bases lying between them. In germline, CDR1 is SEHNR, CDR2 FQNEAQ (reference sequence). The CDR3 loop is CASSLHYNEQFF. Here the CDR3 DNA reads TGTGCCAGCAGCTTGCACTACAATGAGCAGTTCTTC. Supplemented by reference TRBV7-9 and TRBJ2-1, the full variable domain reads DTGVSQNPRHKITKRGQNVTFRCDPISEHNRLYWYRQTLGQGPEFLTYFQNEAQLEKSRLLSDRFSAERPKGSFSTLEIQRTEQGDSAMYLCASSLHYNEQFFGPGTRLTVL.

This clone was seen only a few times. The chain combines TRBV7-8 with TRBJ1-2; 9 bases align to TRBD1. V trimming: 2 bases; J trimming: 8 bases; junction bases outside the gene matches: 15. There are 17 residues in the CDR3. Germline-derived CDR1 and CDR2 are SGHVS and FQNEAQ. CDR3 sequence reads: CASSLRTRDREKEGYTF. CDR3 bases: TGTGCCAGCAGCTTACGCACACGGGACAGGGAGAAGGAAGGCTACACCTTC. Drawing the rest from reference TRBV7-8 and TRBJ1-2, the complete variable domain is GAGVSQSPRYKVAKRGQDVALRCDPISGHVSLFWYQQALGQGPEFLTYFQNEAQLDKSGLPSDRFFAERPEGSVSTLKIQRTQQEDSAVYLCASSLRTRDREKEGYTFGSGTRLTVV.

The chain is built from TRBV6-6 and TRBJ2-7; tentatively, D is TRBD1 or TRBD2 (5 bases each). V lost 0 bases and J 12 bases, leaving 15 bases between the germline ends. The CDR3 consists of 13 residues. Germline lookup yields CDR1 MNHNY and CDR2 SVGAGI (reference sequence). The CDR3 nucleotides read TGTGCCAGCAGTTACTCTCGGGACGGCCCTTTGTACTTC. The encoded protein is CASSYSRDGPLYF.